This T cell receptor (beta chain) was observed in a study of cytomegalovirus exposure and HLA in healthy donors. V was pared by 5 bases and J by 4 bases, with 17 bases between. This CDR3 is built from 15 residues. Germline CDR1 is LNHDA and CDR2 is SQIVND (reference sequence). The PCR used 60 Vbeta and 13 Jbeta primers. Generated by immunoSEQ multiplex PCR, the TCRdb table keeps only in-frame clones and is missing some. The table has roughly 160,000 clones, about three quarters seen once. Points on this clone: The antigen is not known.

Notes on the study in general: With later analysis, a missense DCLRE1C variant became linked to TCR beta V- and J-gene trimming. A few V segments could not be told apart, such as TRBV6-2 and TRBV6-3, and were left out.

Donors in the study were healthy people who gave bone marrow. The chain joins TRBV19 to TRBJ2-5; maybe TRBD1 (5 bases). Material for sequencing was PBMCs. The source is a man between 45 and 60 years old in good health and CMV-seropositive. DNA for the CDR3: TGTGCCAGTAGTGCTTTCGACAGATCGCTAGAGACCCAGTACTTC. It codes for CASSAFDRSLETQYF.